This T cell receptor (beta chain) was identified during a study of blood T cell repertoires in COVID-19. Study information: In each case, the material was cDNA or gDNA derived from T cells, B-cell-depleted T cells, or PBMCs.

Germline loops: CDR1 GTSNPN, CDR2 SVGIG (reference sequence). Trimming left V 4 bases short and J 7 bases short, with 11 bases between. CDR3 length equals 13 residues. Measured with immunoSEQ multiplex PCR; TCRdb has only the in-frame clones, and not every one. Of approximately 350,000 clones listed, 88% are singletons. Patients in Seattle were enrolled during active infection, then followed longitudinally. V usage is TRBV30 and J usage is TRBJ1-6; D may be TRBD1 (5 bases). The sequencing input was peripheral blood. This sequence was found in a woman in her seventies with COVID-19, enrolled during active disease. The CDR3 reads CAWTLDRNSPLHF. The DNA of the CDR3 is TGTGCCTGGACGTTAGACAGAAATTCACCCCTCCACTTT.